Each of the 32 T cell receptor beta chains below was sequenced from the same sample in a study of shared clonotypes between healthy human individuals. The table came from immunoSEQ multiplex PCR; TCRdb's copy has only in-frame clones and leaves some out. The table shows about 450,000 clones, with approximately 79% occurring only once. Sequenced sample: PBMCs. Receptors were obtained from a woman aged 35 to 49 in good health. Some clones in this sample may be carry-over from other donors' samples.

The count of this clone is one. The chain links TRBV30 to TRBJ2-1; a weak D match, TRBD2 (6 bases). Per germline, CDR1 GTSNPN and CDR2 SVGIG (reference sequence). The CDR3 has 15 amino acids. The V gene lost 1 base and the J gene lost 7 bases, with 17 bases spanning the gap. This chain's CDR3 is CAWSEGSGRYNEQFF. CDR3 nucleotide sequence: TGTGCCTGGAGTGAGGGAAGCGGGCGTTATAATGAGCAGTTCTTC. Supplemented by reference TRBV30 and TRBJ2-1, the full variable domain reads SQTIHQWPATLVQPVGSPLSLECTVEGTSNPNLYWYRQAAGRGLQLLFYSVGIGQISSEVPQNLSASRPQDRQFILSSKKLLLSDSGFYLCAWSEGSGRYNEQFFGPGTRLTVL.

V is TRBV7-9 and J is TRBJ2-5; 10 positions agree with TRBD1. Germline V lookup: CDR1 SEHNR, CDR2 FQNEAQ (reference sequence). Trimming at V came to 5 bases and at J to 3 bases, leaving 3 bases not matched to a gene. The CDR3 covers 14 residues. CDR3 nucleotide sequence: TGTGCCAGCAGCCATGGGACAGGGGAAGAGACCCAGTACTTC. It yields the protein CASSHGTGEETQYF. The variable domain in full, completed from reference TRBV7-9 and TRBJ2-5, reads DTGVSQNPRHKITKRGQNVTFRCDPISEHNRLYWYRQTLGQGPEFLTYFQNEAQLEKSRLLSDRFSAERPKGSFSTLEIQRTEQGDSAMYLCASSHGTGEETQYFGPGTRLLVL.

The rearrangement uses TRBV11-3 and TRBJ1-6; unclear D gene. Per the germline V gene, CDR1 is SGHNT and CDR2 is YENEEA. The V end lost 1 base, the J end lost 8 bases, and 6 bases lay between the germline ends. The CDR3 runs 13 residues. In nucleotides, the CDR3 is TGTGCCAGCAGCTTAGCAACGGATTCACCCCTCCACTTT. It specifies CASSLATDSPLHF.

The chain combines TRBV10-1 with TRBJ1-1, with 7 bases identical to TRBD1. Trimming cost V 2 bases and J 7 bases; bases outside gene matches: 7. CDR3 length: 14 amino acids. CDR1 is WNHNN and CDR2 is SYGVQD in the germline V gene (reference sequence). The CDR3 DNA follows: TGCGCCAGCAGTGAGCCAAAGGACAGGCTTGAAGCTTTCTTT. Translated: CASSEPKDRLEAFF.

This chain uses TRBV2 with TRBJ1-5; 9 positions match TRBD1. CDR3 length: 14 amino acids. CDR1 is SNHLY and CDR2 is FYNNEI in the germline V gene. Unmatched junction bases numbered 9, after V lost 8 bases and J lost 7 bases. Here the CDR3 reads CASSKDRGNQPQHF. The CDR3 DNA follows: TGTGCCAGCTCCAAGGACAGGGGTAACCAGCCCCAGCATTTT.

The chain joins TRBV27 to TRBJ2-3; D is uncertain. Trimming removed 0 bases from V and 4 bases from J, with 8 bases in between. Germline V CDR1 and CDR2: MNHEY, SMNVEV (reference sequence). CDR3 length: 14 amino acids. As DNA, the CDR3 is TGTGCCAGCAGTTTATCGGACCTTCCAGATACGCAGTATTTT. Protein product: CASSLSDLPDTQYF.

This sequence joins TRBV30 and TRBJ1-1, with a possible D match to TRBD1 (6 bases). V was trimmed by 8 bases and J by 7 bases, leaving 14 bases between them. The CDR3 loop spans 11 amino acids. Germline V gene data show CDR1 as GTSNPN and CDR2 as SVGIG (reference sequence). The CDR3 DNA reads as TGTGCCACCTCCGGGACACATGAAGCTTTCTTT. The encoded protein is CATSGTHEAFF.

This clone showed up just once. This rearrangement joins TRBV7-9 to TRBJ2-1; 7 bases are a match to TRBD2. Germline loops: CDR1 SEHNR, CDR2 FQNEAQ (reference sequence). V was pared by 2 bases and J by 10 bases, with 5 bases of the junction left unmatched. This CDR3 comprises 13 residues. The CDR3 DNA reads as TGTGCCAGCAGCTTATTGGGGGAGGGGGAGCAGTTCTTC. This gives the protein CASSLLGEGEQFF.

On this clone: One end of the junction does not line up with germline, which may come from a read error. The rearrangement joins TRBV7-2 to TRBJ1-1; TRBD1 is a possible D gene (6 bases). This CDR3 contains 16 residues. Germline V lookup: CDR1 SGHTA, CDR2 FQGNSA. This CDR3 is CASSPMTGGWDTEASF. The CDR3 bases are TGTGCCAGCAGCCCCATGACCGGGGGCTGGGACACTGAAGCTTCCTTT.

This clone is labeled medium-sized. This rearrangement joins TRBV7-3 to TRBJ2-7; D gene unclear. This CDR3 is built from 15 residues. Per the germline V gene, CDR1 is SGHTA and CDR2 is FQGTGA. Between the trimmed V and J ends, which lost 6 bases and 2 bases, there was a span of 17 bases. The CDR3 loop reads CASSFLRYSPYEQYF. The CDR3 DNA sequence: TGTGCCAGCAGTTTCCTCCGCTACTCACCCTACGAGCAGTACTTC.

CDR3: CASSPKERAGGYGYTF. Written as DNA, the CDR3 is TGCGCCAGCAGCCCCAAAGAGAGGGCCGGGGGGTATGGCTACACCTTC. The chain employs TRBV4-1 and TRBJ1-2, with D perhaps TRBD1 (5 bases). The ends were cut back, 4 bases at V and 5 bases at J, with 20 bases in the middle. The CDR3 is made up of 16 amino acids. Germline loops: CDR1 MGHRA, CDR2 YSYEKL.

The CDR3 sequence: CASSVERDGTPSYNEQFF. The CDR3 DNA reads TGTGCCAGCAGCGTAGAAAGGGACGGGACACCCTCCTACAATGAGCAGTTCTTC. The chain links TRBV9 to TRBJ2-1; possibly TRBD1 for D (6 bases). Per the germline V gene, CDR1 is SGDLS and CDR2 is YYNGEE. Trimming pared 0 bases from V and 0 bases from J, leaving 16 bases between. CDR3 length equals 18 residues.

This clone has ten or more counts. The rearrangement uses TRBV4-1 and TRBJ1-5; a weak D match, TRBD1 (6 bases). Germline CDR1 MGHRA, CDR2 YSYEKL. This CDR3 is built from 15 residues. The V and J ends lost 3 bases and 4 bases respectively, with 13 bases between them. Written as DNA, the CDR3 is TGCGCCAGCAGCCATTCGGGGGCGGCGAATCAGCCCCAGCATTTT. Amino acid sequence: CASSHSGAANQPQHF.

The chain carries TRBV30 and TRBJ2-7; D is unclear. The CDR3 is made up of 11 amino acids. CDR1 and CDR2 (germline): GTSNPN, SVGIG (reference sequence). V gave up 2 bases and J gave up 3 bases, with 5 bases separating them. The CDR3: CAWSRGYEQYF. The CDR3 region has the DNA TGTGCCTGGAGTCGCGGCTACGAGCAGTACTTC. The complete variable domain, with remaining parts taken from reference TRBV30 and TRBJ2-7, reads SQTIHQWPATLVQPVGSPLSLECTVEGTSNPNLYWYRQAAGRGLQLLFYSVGIGQISSEVPQNLSASRPQDRQFILSSKKLLLSDSGFYLCAWSRGYEQYFGPGTRLTVT.

V is TRBV28 and J is TRBJ2-2; 10 nucleotides align to TRBD2. The V segment lost 5 bases and the J segment 4 bases; nucleotides outside the gene matches: 10. Germline loops: CDR1 MDHEN, CDR2 SYDVKM. The CDR3 consists of 17 residues. The DNA of the CDR3 is TGTGCCAGCAGTCTAGCGGGAGACCCTGTGGGCACCGGGGAGCTGTTTTTT. This codes for CASSLAGDPVGTGELFF.

The V call is TRBV29-1, the J call TRBJ2-6, with D maybe TRBD1 (5 bases). CDR3 length: 15 amino acids. V was clipped by 3 bases and J by 0 bases, with 9 bases between them. Germline assignment: CDR1 SQVTM and CDR2 ANQGSEA. CDR3 residues: CSVDNRNSGANVLTF. CDR3 coding DNA: TGCAGCGTTGACAACAGGAACTCTGGGGCCAACGTCCTGACTTTC.

A note on this clone: Germline is not matched at one junction end, which may reflect a read error. This sample also contains other DNA sequences that code for the same CDR3. This chain joins TRBV4-2 and TRBJ1-5; D gene uncertain. CDR1 and CDR2 from the germline V gene are LGHNA and YNFKEQ. The CDR3 sequence is 15 residues long. The CDR3 loop is CASSQDLERHQPQHF. The CDR3 DNA sequence: TGTGCCAGCAGCCAAGACTTGGAGAGGCATCAGCCTCAGCATTTT.

The chain carries TRBV19 and TRBJ1-2, with D perhaps TRBD1 (5 bases). V gave up 3 bases and J gave up 6 bases, with 26 bases separating them. This CDR3 comprises 18 residues. Germline CDR1 LNHDA, CDR2 SQIVND (reference sequence). CDR3 protein: CASSMGGTRGSRRDGYTF. The CDR3 DNA reads TGTGCCAGTAGTATGGGGGGAACACGGGGGTCCCGGCGAGATGGCTACACCTTC.

The chain carries TRBV7-3 and TRBJ2-3, with 10 bases that match TRBD2. Per germline, CDR1 SGHTA and CDR2 FQGTGA. V was clipped by 2 bases and J by 5 bases; unmatched bases: 4. The CDR3 runs 15 residues. This CDR3 is CASSLLAGDIDTQYF. The CDR3 nucleotides read TGTGCCAGCAGCTTACTAGCGGGAGACATAGATACGCAGTATTTT.

This rearrangement joins TRBV2 to TRBJ2-1; D might be TRBD1 (5 bases). This CDR3 has 15 residues. V was shortened by 3 bases and J by 0 bases, with 9 bases between the two germline ends. CDR1 SNHLY and CDR2 FYNNEI come from the germline V gene. Here the CDR3 reads CASSEGRYSYNEQFF. The CDR3, as DNA: TGTGCCAGCAGTGAGGGGCGCTACTCCTACAATGAGCAGTTCTTC.

The V gene is TRBV9, the J gene TRBJ2-3; 13 bases are a match to TRBD2. The V segment lost 3 bases and the J segment 4 bases; nucleotides outside the gene matches: 8. The CDR3 is made up of 17 amino acids. CDR1 SGDLS and CDR2 YYNGEE come from the germline V gene. The CDR3 bases are TGTGCCAGCAGCGCCCGGACTAGCGGGAGTGTTGCAGATACGCAGTATTTT. Its translation is CASSARTSGSVADTQYF. The variable domain in full, completed from reference TRBV9 and TRBJ2-3, reads DSGVTQTPKHLITATGQRVTLRCSPRSGDLSVYWYQQSLDQGLQFLIQYYNGEERAKGNILERFSAQQFPDLHSELNLSSLELGDSALYFCASSARTSGSVADTQYFGPGTRLTVL.

Of note for this clone: It may be a read error: a sequence one base away is much more abundant. Other DNA sequences in this sample translate to the same CDR3. V gene TRBV29-1 combines with J gene TRBJ1-4; TRBD1 agrees at 8 bases. CDR1 and CDR2 from the germline V gene are SQVTM and ANQGSEA. The CDR3 is 14 residues long. Here the CDR3 DNA reads TGCAGCGTTCAACCGGGACAGGATAATGAAAAACTGTTTTTC. As protein: CSVQPGQDNEKLFF. Together with reference TRBV29-1 and TRBJ1-4, the CDR3 gives the full variable domain: SAVISQKPSRDICQRGTSLTIQCQVDSQVTMMFWYRQQPGQSLTLIATANQGSEATYESGFVIDKFPISRPNLTFSTLTVSNMSPEDSSIYLCSVQPGQDNEKLFFGSGTQLSVL.

The J gene is TRBJ1-2, the V gene TRBV2; D perhaps matches TRBD1 (5 bases). With 5 bases removed from V and 8 bases from J, the gap between germline ends came to 15 bases. The CDR3 is 13 residues long. CDR1 is SNHLY, CDR2 FYNNEI, per germline. CDR3 nucleotide sequence: TGTGCCAGCAGTTCAGGGTTTGCAGGCGGCTACACCTTC. This sequence encodes CASSSGFAGGYTF.

The V gene is TRBV2, the J gene TRBJ2-5, with TRBD1 matching 9 bases. Germline values: CDR1 SNHLY, CDR2 FYNNEI. J was trimmed by 5 bases and V by 6 bases; bases with no gene match: 10. There are 15 residues in the CDR3. The CDR3 here is CASRGGDRDWETQYF. CDR3 nucleotides: TGTGCCAGCAGGGGAGGGGACAGGGATTGGGAGACCCAGTACTTC. The full variable domain, its missing parts supplied by reference TRBV2 and TRBJ2-5, is EPEVTQTPSHQVTQMGQEVILRCVPISNHLYFYWYRQILGQKVEFLVSFYNNEISEKSEIFDDQFSVERPDGSNFTLKIRSTKLEDSAMYFCASRGGDRDWETQYFGPGTRLLVL.

This chain joins TRBV19 and TRBJ1-5, with D possibly being TRBD1 (5 bases). The ends were cut back, 3 bases at V and 4 bases at J, with 13 bases in the middle. The CDR3 is 15 residues long. Germline CDR1 reads LNHDA; CDR2 reads SQIVND (reference sequence). CDR3 bases: TGTGCCAGTAGTATGGCAGGGACGGAAAATCAGCCCCAGCATTTT. Protein: CASSMAGTENQPQHF. The variable domain in full, completed from reference TRBV19 and TRBJ1-5, reads DGGITQSPKYLFRKEGQNVTLSCEQNLNHDAMYWYRQDPGQGLRLIYYSQIVNDFQKGDIAEGYSVSREKKESFPLTVTSAQKNPTAFYLCASSMAGTENQPQHFGDGTRLSIL.

CDR3 bases: TGCGCCAGCAGCTTGGGGGCAGGGCGGCAGCCCCAGCATTTT. Amino acid sequence: CASSLGAGRQPQHF. The chain carries TRBV5-1 and TRBJ1-5, with a possible D match to TRBD1 (5 bases). The CDR3 loop spans 14 amino acids. Germline assignment: CDR1 SGHRS and CDR2 YFSETQ. Trimming pared 0 bases from V and 7 bases from J, leaving 11 bases between.

This chain uses TRBV11-3 with TRBJ2-1; no firm D call. The germline CDR1 and CDR2 sequences are SGHNT and YENEEA. Between the trimmed V and J ends, which lost 2 bases and 8 bases, there was a span of 10 bases. The CDR3 covers 13 residues. The CDR3 here is CASSLLRSDEQFF. CDR3 in DNA: TGTGCCAGCAGCTTACTAAGGAGCGATGAGCAGTTCTTC.

The chain combines TRBV6-1 with TRBJ2-1; 8 positions agree with TRBD2. The germline CDR1 and CDR2 sequences are MNHNS and SASEGT. The CDR3 loop spans 15 amino acids. With 6 bases clipped from V and 0 bases from J, the junction kept 4 bases outside the gene matches. Written as DNA, the CDR3 is TGTGCCAGCAGGCTGAGCGGGGGCTCCTACAATGAGCAGTTCTTC. It translates to CASRLSGGSYNEQFF.

The rearrangement joins TRBV2 to TRBJ1-3; D remains unclear. CDR3 length equals 15 residues. V was cut by 5 bases and J by 0 bases, with 11 bases left in between. Germline lookup yields CDR1 SNHLY and CDR2 FYNNEI. CDR3 loop: CASSPQPISGNTIYF. CDR3 sequence (DNA): TGTGCCAGCAGTCCACAGCCAATCTCTGGAAACACCATATATTTT. Using reference TRBV2 and TRBJ1-3 for the parts outside the CDR3, the full variable domain is EPEVTQTPSHQVTQMGQEVILRCVPISNHLYFYWYRQILGQKVEFLVSFYNNEISEKSEIFDDQFSVERPDGSNFTLKIRSTKLEDSAMYFCASSPQPISGNTIYFGEGSWLTVV.

The rearrangement joins TRBV9 to TRBJ2-1, with TRBD1 as a possible D gene (5 bases). The CDR3 spans 16 residues. Looked up from germline, CDR1 is SGDLS and CDR2 is YYNGEE. Trimming stripped 0 bases from V and 7 bases from J, with 17 bases between. CDR3: CASSVDSQRGSNEQFF. The CDR3 coding sequence is TGTGCCAGCAGCGTAGACTCCCAAAGGGGTTCAAATGAGCAGTTCTTC.

To note about this clone: The junction departs from germline at one end; a sequencing error may be responsible. CDR3: CASSLDDTKANTEELFF. Written as DNA, the CDR3 is TGCGCCAGCAGCTTGGACGACACTAAAGCGAACACCGAGGAGCTGTTTTTT. The rearrangement uses TRBV5-1 and TRBJ2-2; D is undetermined. The CDR3 is made up of 17 amino acids. Germline-derived CDR1 and CDR2 are SGHRS and YFSETQ.

The chain is built from TRBV1 and TRBJ2-1; the table gives TRBD2 as D, unverified against the DNA. TRBV1 is reported as a pseudogene. This CDR3 region has 19 residues. The CDR3, as DNA: TGCACCAGCAGCCAAGAAAGACTTTGGCTAGCGGACTCCTACAATGAGCAGTTCTTC. Translated, it gives CTSSQERLWLADSYNEQFF.